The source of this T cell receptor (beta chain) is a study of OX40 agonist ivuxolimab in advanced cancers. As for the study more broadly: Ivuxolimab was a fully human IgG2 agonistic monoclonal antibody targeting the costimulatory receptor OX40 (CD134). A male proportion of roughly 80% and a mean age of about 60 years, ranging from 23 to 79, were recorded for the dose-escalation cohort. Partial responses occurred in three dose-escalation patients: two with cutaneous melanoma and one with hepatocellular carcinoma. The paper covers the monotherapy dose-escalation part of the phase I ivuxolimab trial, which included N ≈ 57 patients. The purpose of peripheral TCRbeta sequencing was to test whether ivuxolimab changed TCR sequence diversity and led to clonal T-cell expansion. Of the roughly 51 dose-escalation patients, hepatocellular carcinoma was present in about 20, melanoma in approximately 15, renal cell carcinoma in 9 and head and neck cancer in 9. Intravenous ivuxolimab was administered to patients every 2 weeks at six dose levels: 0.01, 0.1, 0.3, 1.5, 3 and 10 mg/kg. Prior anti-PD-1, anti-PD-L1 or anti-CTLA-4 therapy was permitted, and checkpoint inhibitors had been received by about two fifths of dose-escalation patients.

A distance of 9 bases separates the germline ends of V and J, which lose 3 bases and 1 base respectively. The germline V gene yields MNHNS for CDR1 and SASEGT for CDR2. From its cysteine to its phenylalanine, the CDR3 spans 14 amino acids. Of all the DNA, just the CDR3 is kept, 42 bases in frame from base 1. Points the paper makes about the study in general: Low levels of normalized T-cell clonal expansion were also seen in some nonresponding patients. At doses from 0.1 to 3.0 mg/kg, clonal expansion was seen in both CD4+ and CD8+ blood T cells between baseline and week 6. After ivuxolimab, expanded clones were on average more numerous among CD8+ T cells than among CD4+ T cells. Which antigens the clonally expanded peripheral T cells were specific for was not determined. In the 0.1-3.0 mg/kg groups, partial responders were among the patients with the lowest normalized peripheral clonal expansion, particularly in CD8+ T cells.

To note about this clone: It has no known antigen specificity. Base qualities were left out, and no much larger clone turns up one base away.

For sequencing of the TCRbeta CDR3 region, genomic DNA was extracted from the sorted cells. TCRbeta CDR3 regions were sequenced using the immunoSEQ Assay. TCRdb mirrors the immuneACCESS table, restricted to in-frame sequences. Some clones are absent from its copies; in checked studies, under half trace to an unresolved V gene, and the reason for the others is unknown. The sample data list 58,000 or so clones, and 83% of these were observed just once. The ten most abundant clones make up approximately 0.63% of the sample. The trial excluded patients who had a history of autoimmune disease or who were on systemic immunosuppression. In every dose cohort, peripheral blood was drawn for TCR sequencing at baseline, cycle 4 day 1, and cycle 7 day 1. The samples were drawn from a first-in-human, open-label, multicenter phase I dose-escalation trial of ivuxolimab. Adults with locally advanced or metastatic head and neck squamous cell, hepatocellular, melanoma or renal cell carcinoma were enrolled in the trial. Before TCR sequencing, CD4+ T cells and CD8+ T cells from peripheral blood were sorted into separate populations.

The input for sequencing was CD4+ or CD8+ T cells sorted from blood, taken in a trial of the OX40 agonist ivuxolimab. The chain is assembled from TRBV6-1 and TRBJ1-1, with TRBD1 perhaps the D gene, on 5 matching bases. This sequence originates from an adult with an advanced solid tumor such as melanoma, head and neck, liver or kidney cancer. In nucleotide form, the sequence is TGTGCCAGCAGTGAGTCAGGGCAGAACACTGAAGCTTTCTTT. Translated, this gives CASSESGQNTEAFF.